The sequence of this T cell receptor (beta chain) was determined in a study of blood T cell repertoires in COVID-19. Repertoires were generated with immunoSEQ multiplex PCR, while TCRdb's copy carries only in-frame clones and drops some. Among approximately 130,000 clones, about 75% were seen once, and the ten largest hold around 20%. This clone was detected ten times or more. V lost 11 bases, J lost 4 bases, and 9 bases stayed unmatched. Germline CDR1 MDHEN, CDR2 SYDVKM. This CDR3 is built from 14 residues. The specimen was peripheral blood. The chain recombines TRBV28 with TRBJ2-3; 10 bases map to TRBD1. The receptor was derived from a man at least 80 years old with acute or convalescent COVID-19. The CDR3 spells CAETRQGAADTQYF. The DNA for the CDR3 is TGTGCCGAGACGAGACAGGGGGCGGCAGATACGCAGTATTTT.